A selection of T cell receptor beta chains follows, all from one sample in a study of blood T cell repertoires in COVID-19. Only in-frame clones appear in the TCRdb table, and some are missing; sequencing was by immunoSEQ multiplex PCR. The table records about 200,000 clones, about 90% of them present only once. The sample comprised peripheral blood. Receptors originate from a man under 40 with acute or convalescent COVID-19. Both conserved end residues are part of each CDR3.

cdr3_aa j_call v_call
CSAFPIASTDTQYF TRBJ2-3 TRBV29-1
CASSEGDTDTQYF TRBJ2-3 TRBV10-1
CASSMGAPFYNEQFF TRBJ2-1 TRBV19
CASSSDWTGNTEAFF TRBJ1-1 TRBV9
CASSRENSGANVLTF TRBJ2-6 TRBV9
CASSWTGPGNEQFF TRBJ2-1 TRBV5-1
CASSQAGQVEEKLFF TRBJ1-4 TRBV4-2
CASSLELSTDTQYF TRBJ2-3 TRBV5-1
CASSAGITRWSQPQHF TRBJ1-5 TRBV18
CASSAGGVAGNTIYF TRBJ1-3 TRBV9
CASSPNGGKNTEAFF TRBJ1-1 TRBV18
CASSLLRPLGAGAYNEQFF TRBJ2-1 TRBV7-8
CASSLEYAGGPVETQYF TRBJ2-5 TRBV5-1
CTLAGPTDTQYF TRBJ2-3 TRBV30
CASTPRRGLNTGELFF TRBJ2-2 TRBV7-2
CAWSFPVGNTIYF TRBJ1-3 TRBV30
CSASGTSGRYRETQYF TRBJ2-5 TRBV20-1
CASSLWDRETQYF TRBJ2-5 TRBV7-8
CASSKSDFTGGSNTQYF TRBJ2-3 TRBV3-1/TRBV3-2
CASSSAGGGYEQYF TRBJ2-7 TRBV5-1
CASGGGSGETQYF TRBJ2-5 TRBV2
CSASNGPPLVRTEAFF TRBJ1-1 TRBV20-1
CASSPQTGVTEAFF TRBJ1-1 TRBV11-2
CASVPGTGYTEAFF TRBJ1-1 TRBV6-5
CASSVGGTEAFF TRBJ1-1 TRBV9
CASSLPSAMSSYNEQFF TRBJ2-1 TRBV7-9
CASTNRGFNQPQHF TRBJ1-5 TRBV28
CASSPENTDTQYF TRBJ2-3 TRBV19
CASGLVGGPQHF TRBJ1-5 TRBV12-5
CASSPSTVAGTEAFF TRBJ1-1 TRBV19
CASSVARAGDGYTF TRBJ1-2 TRBV9
CASSLAEVGQFF TRBJ2-1 TRBV5-1
CASSFTTASGNTIYF TRBJ1-3 TRBV5-5
CASSFGGTYNSPLHF TRBJ1-6 TRBV28
CASSGAGSLISYEQYF TRBJ2-7 TRBV7-9
CASSLSGGSSYNEQFF TRBJ2-1 TRBV27
CASSQADSGELFF TRBJ2-2 TRBV4-1
CASSVGGRAGETQYF TRBJ2-5 TRBV9
CASSLTSGARDTQYF TRBJ2-3 TRBV5-6
CATSELAGSTALGGETQYF TRBJ2-5 TRBV28
CASSSPTGRDYGYTF TRBJ1-2 TRBV6-5
CASSRGLADQETQYF TRBJ2-5 TRBV11-1
CASSRRTRYNTEAFF TRBJ1-1 TRBV28
CASSDAVQPQHF TRBJ1-5 TRBV28
CASRGGTFQPQHF TRBJ1-5 TRBV27
CASSLRGGPGTQYF TRBJ2-5 TRBV5-6
CASSLRGTNQPQHF TRBJ1-5 TRBV5-6
CASRRGASYEQYF TRBJ2-7 TRBV25-1
CASWRGPSSYNEQFF TRBJ2-1 TRBV5-6
CASSFPGGETQYF TRBJ2-5 TRBV7-3